The subject of this entry is one T cell receptor (beta chain). Its matching antigen is unknown. The CDR3 totals 14 residues. Trimming pared 2 bases from V and 1 base from J, leaving 8 bases between. The germline CDR1 and CDR2 sequences are WNHNN and SYGVQD (reference sequence). These data belong to a study of long-term antiretroviral therapy in people with HIV. As for the study in general: Earliest sampling preceded the 2015 immediate-ART recommendation by about a decade.

Overall study findings and caveats: Collection of the blood took place between the mid-2000s and the late 2010s. The ART regimens in use then may have been less effective than current ones. Clonal expansions arising prior to ART prevailed in the repertoire at every time point.

Survey-level immunoSEQ v3.0 assays were run. TCRdb's copy holds only in-frame clones and misses some; the assay was immunoSEQ multiplex PCR. The sample has some 31,000 clones; about 90% are singletons. The sample consisted of unsorted PBMCs, taken 1.1 years after starting antiretroviral therapy. This receptor was taken from a man younger than 35 with HIV. The genes are TRBV10-1 and TRBJ1-1, with D possibly being TRBD1 (6 bases). CDR3 residues: CASSERGQNTEAFF. In DNA, the CDR3 is TGCGCCAGCAGTGAGAGGGGACAGAACACTGAAGCTTTCTTT.